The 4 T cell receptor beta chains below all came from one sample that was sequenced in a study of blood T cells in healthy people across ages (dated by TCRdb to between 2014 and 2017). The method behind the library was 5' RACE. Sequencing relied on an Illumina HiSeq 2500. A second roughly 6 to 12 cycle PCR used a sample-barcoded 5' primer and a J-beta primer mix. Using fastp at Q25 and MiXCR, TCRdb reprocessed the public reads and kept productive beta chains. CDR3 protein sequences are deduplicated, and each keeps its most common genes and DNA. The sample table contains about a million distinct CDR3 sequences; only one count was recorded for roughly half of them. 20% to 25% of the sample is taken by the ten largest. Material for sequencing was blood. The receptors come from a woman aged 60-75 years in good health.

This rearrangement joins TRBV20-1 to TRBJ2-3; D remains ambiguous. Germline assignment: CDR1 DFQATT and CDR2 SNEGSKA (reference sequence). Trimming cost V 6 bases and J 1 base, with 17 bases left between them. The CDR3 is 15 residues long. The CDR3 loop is CSAPKTALGTDTQYF. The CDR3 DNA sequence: TGCAGTGCCCCGAAGACGGCGCTAGGCACAGATACGCAGTATTTT.

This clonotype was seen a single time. The CDR3 loop is CSVPDRGGLAEAFF. DNA for the CDR3: TGCAGCGTTCCTGATAGGGGCGGTCTGGCTGAAGCTTTCTTT. This chain uses TRBV29-1 with TRBJ1-1, with D perhaps matching TRBD1 (5 bases). The CDR3 runs to 14 residues. V shed 5 bases and J shed 6 bases, with 19 bases lying between them. Germline V CDR1 and CDR2: SQVTM, ANQGSEA.

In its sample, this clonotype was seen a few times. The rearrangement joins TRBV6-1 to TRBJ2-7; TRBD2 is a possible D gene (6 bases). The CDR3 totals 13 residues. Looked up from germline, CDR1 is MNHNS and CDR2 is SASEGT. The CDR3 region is CALWRDDSYEQYF. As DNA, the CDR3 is TGTGCTCTATGGCGGGACGATTCCTACGAGCAGTACTTC.

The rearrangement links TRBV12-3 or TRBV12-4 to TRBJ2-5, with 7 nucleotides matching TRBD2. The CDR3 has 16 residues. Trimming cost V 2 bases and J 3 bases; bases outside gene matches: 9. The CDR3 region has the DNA TGTGCCAGCAGTTTACCTCGCGGGAGAGGGAAAGAGACCCAGTACTTC. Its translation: CASSLPRGRGKETQYF.